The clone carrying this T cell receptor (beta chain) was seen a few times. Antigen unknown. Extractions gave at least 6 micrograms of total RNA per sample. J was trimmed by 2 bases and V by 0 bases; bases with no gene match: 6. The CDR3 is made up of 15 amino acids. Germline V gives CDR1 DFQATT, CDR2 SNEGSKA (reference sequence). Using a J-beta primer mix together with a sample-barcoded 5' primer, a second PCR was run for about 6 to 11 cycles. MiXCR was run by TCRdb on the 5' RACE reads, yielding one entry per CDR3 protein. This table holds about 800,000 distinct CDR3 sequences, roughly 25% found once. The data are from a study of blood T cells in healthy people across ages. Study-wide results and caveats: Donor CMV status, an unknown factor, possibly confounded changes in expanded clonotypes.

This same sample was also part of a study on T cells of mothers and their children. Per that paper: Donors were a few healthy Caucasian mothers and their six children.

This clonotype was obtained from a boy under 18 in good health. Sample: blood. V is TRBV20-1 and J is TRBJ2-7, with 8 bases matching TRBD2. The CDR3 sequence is CSAREGGSGAYEQYF. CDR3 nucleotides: TGCAGTGCTAGAGAAGGAGGTAGCGGGGCCTACGAGCAGTACTTC.